These 22 T cell receptor beta chains were all obtained from the same sample, sequenced in a study of T cell responses to AZD1222 COVID-19 vaccine. The repertoire was sequenced with immunoSEQ multiplex PCR; TCRdb's copy has only in-frame clones and lacks some. This sample carries 100,000 to 150,000 clones, approximately 88% of them seen once, and the ten largest clones take around 6.1%. The sequencing used peripheral blood, collected on day 0 of AZD1222 vaccination. The receptors were sampled from an adult in good health.

This chain uses TRBV18 with TRBJ2-2; 8 bases agree with TRBD1. The CDR3 runs 16 residues. Germline trimming cut 5 bases from V and 2 bases from J; bases unmatched to any gene: 7. Germline V gives CDR1 KGHSH, CDR2 LQKENI. CDR3 region: CASSAGGQGNTGELFF. In DNA, the CDR3 is TGTGCCAGCTCAGCCGGCGGACAGGGTAACACCGGGGAGCTGTTTTTT.

The CDR3 DNA sequence: TGTGCCTGGAGTGTATCGTATGGCTACACCTTC. Amino acids: CAWSVSYGYTF. The chain uses TRBV30 and TRBJ1-2; D is undetermined. Between the trimmed V and J ends, which lost 0 bases and 5 bases, there was a span of 4 bases. The length of the CDR3 is 11 residues. From germline, CDR1 is GTSNPN and CDR2 SVGIG (reference sequence).

This chain uses TRBV3-1 (or the pseudogene TRBV3-2) with TRBJ1-1; D not certain. The germline V gene has CDR1 LGHDT and CDR2 YNNKEL (reference sequence). V was clipped by 7 bases and J by 1 base, with 13 bases between them. The CDR3 has 14 residues. The DNA of the CDR3 is TGTGCCAGCACCACCCCGGCCGGGAACACTGAAGCTTTCTTT. Protein product: CASTTPAGNTEAFF.

This clone was detected once. This chain connects TRBV4-2 to TRBJ1-3, with 8 bases that match TRBD1. There are 15 residues in the CDR3. Per germline, CDR1 LGHNA and CDR2 YNFKEQ. J gave up 3 bases and V 2 bases, and 3 bases lay outside the gene matches. The CDR3 here is CASSQQGAFGNTIYF. The CDR3 region has the DNA TGTGCCAGCAGCCAACAGGGGGCGTTTGGAAACACCATATATTTT.

The J gene is TRBJ1-2, the V gene TRBV27; weak D call: TRBD1 (5 bases). The CDR3 consists of 17 residues. Trimming shortened V by 1 base and J by 0 bases, and 15 bases separated the two germline ends. Germline V gene sequence: CDR1 MNHEY, CDR2 SMNVEV (reference sequence). CDR3 region: CASSLFHTGQANYGYTF. CDR3 nucleotides: TGTGCCAGCAGTTTATTTCACACAGGCCAAGCTAACTATGGCTACACCTTC.

This chain links TRBV23-1 with TRBJ1-3, with D hard to call. TRBV23-1 counts as an open reading frame of uncertain function. There are 12 residues in the CDR3. V shed 0 bases and J shed 13 bases, with 10 bases lying between them. The CDR3 sequence is CASSQSEGGIYF. In DNA form, the CDR3 reads TGCGCCAGCAGTCAATCGGAAGGAGGGATATATTTT.

In its sample, this clone was seen a few times. The chain employs TRBV9 and TRBJ2-3; D remains ambiguous. Trimming stripped 3 bases from V and 3 bases from J, with 8 bases between. This CDR3 comprises 13 residues. Germline V gives CDR1 SGDLS, CDR2 YYNGEE. In nucleotides, the CDR3 is TGTGCCAGCAGCGCCTCCCGGACAGATACGCAGTATTTT. Amino acids: CASSASRTDTQYF.

V usage is TRBV24-1 and J usage is TRBJ2-7, with D perhaps matching TRBD2 (5 bases). The CDR3 spans 12 residues. Germline V CDR1 and CDR2: KGHDR, SFDVKD. Trimming removed 3 bases at V and 7 bases at J, with 9 bases between. CDR3 sequence: CATSDETGEQYF. The DNA of the CDR3 is TGTGCCACCAGTGATGAAACGGGGGAGCAGTACTTC.

The chain combines TRBV6-5 with TRBJ1-2; possible D gene TRBD1, 5 bases. Germline CDR1 MNHEY, CDR2 SVGAGI. Trimming removed 0 bases from V and 8 bases from J, with 13 bases in between. The CDR3 runs 14 residues. CDR3 nucleotide sequence: TGTGCCAGCAGTTACTCGGGACTCGCAGGCGGCTACACCTTC. Residues: CASSYSGLAGGYTF.

The gene calls are TRBV19 and TRBJ1-5, with 8 bases that match TRBD1. Unmatched junction bases numbered 13, after V lost 4 bases and J lost 5 bases. The CDR3 extends over 17 amino acids. Germline loops: CDR1 LNHDA, CDR2 SQIVND (reference sequence). CDR3 DNA: TGTGCCAGTAGTAAGAGGACAGGGCGGTCCTGGCATCAGCCCCAGCATTTT. This gives the protein CASSKRTGRSWHQPQHF.

The J gene is TRBJ2-2, the V gene TRBV7-2, with D uncertain. CDR1 and CDR2 from the germline V gene are SGHTA and FQGNSA. The CDR3 covers 13 residues. The V end lost 5 bases, the J end lost 4 bases, and 8 bases lay between the germline ends. CDR3 sequence reads: CASSPRVTGELFF. As DNA, the CDR3 is TGTGCCAGCAGCCCCCGGGTCACCGGGGAGCTGTTTTTT. The variable domain in full, with the rest retrieved from reference TRBV7-2 and TRBJ2-2, is GAGVSQSPSNKVTEKGKDVELRCDPISGHTALYWYRQSLGQGLEFLIYFQGNSAPDKSGLPSDRFSAERTGGSVSTLTIQRTQQEDSAVYLCASSPRVTGELFFGEGSRLTVL.

This chain connects TRBV4-1 to TRBJ1-2; D unresolved. The CDR3 totals 14 residues. Looked up from germline, CDR1 is MGHRA and CDR2 is YSYEKL. V lost 4 bases and J 8 bases, leaving 17 bases between the germline ends. The CDR3 region has the DNA TGCGCCAGCAGCCCCCCCAACACGGGTCTAGGCTACACCTTC. It is translated as CASSPPNTGLGYTF.

The CDR3 here is CASQRSAGNTEAFF. The CDR3 DNA follows: TGTGCCAGCCAACGGTCTGCTGGGAACACTGAAGCTTTCTTT. The chain joins TRBV7-3 to TRBJ1-1; D is undetermined. In germline, CDR1 is SGHTA, CDR2 FQGTGA. V dropped 8 bases and J dropped 1 base, with 14 bases sitting between them. The CDR3 runs 14 residues.

The chain carries TRBV19 and TRBJ2-1; 11 nucleotides line up with TRBD2. CDR1 is LNHDA and CDR2 is SQIVND in the germline V gene (reference sequence). The trim removed 11 bases at V and 5 bases at J, leaving 8 bases unmatched. The CDR3 spans 14 residues. The CDR3 region is CAAALAGVHNEQFF. The CDR3 DNA follows: TGTGCCGCAGCACTAGCGGGAGTTCACAATGAGCAGTTCTTC.

The rearrangement links TRBV18 to TRBJ1-6, with 9 bases fitting TRBD1. Germline V gene data show CDR1 as KGHSH and CDR2 as LQKENI. The V segment lost 3 bases and the J segment 7 bases; nucleotides outside the gene matches: 4. The CDR3 covers 15 residues. The CDR3 sequence: CASSPPGTGNSPLHF. CDR3 nucleotides: TGTGCCAGCTCACCTCCCGGGACAGGGAATTCACCCCTCCACTTT.

The chain employs TRBV27 and TRBJ1-2; D is unclear. Trimming left V 10 bases short and J 1 base short, with 7 bases between. There are 11 residues in the CDR3. Germline lookup yields CDR1 MNHEY and CDR2 SMNVEV (reference sequence). The CDR3 reads CATRINYGYTF. CDR3 in DNA: TGTGCCACAAGGATTAACTATGGCTACACCTTC.

This clone was observed many times. This chain joins TRBV28 and TRBJ1-5; no clear D gene. The CDR3 extends over 14 amino acids. Trimming pared 4 bases from V and 3 bases from J, leaving 10 bases between. Germline V CDR1 and CDR2: MDHEN, SYDVKM. CDR3 bases: TGTGCCAGCAGTTCAGATCATTACAATCAGCCCCAGCATTTT. This sequence encodes CASSSDHYNQPQHF.

The chain has TRBV18 and TRBJ2-2; unclear D gene. CDR1 is KGHSH and CDR2 is LQKENI in the germline V gene. V lost 3 bases and J 9 bases, leaving 5 bases between the germline ends. This CDR3 is 11 amino acids long. CDR3 in DNA: TGTGCCAGCTCACCCTCCCGGGAGCTGTTTTTT. Protein: CASSPSRELFF.

The chain carries TRBV20-1 and TRBJ2-3; no clear D gene. Germline V CDR1 and CDR2: DFQATT, SNEGSKA (reference sequence). Trimming took off 5 bases at V and 3 bases at J, with 3 bases between the two ends. This CDR3 is 10 amino acids long. This chain's CDR3 is CSADTDTQYF. The CDR3 DNA sequence: TGCAGTGCTGATACAGATACGCAGTATTTT.

The CDR3 spells CASSQDPGPRGNEQYF. As DNA, the CDR3 is TGTGCCAGCAGCCAAGATCCAGGGCCTAGGGGGAACGAGCAGTACTTC. The chain is built from TRBV4-2 and TRBJ2-7, with D perhaps TRBD1 (6 bases). CDR1 LGHNA and CDR2 YNFKEQ come from the germline V gene. Trimming shortened V by 0 bases and J by 5 bases, and 17 bases separated the two germline ends. The CDR3 length is 16 residues.

This clone turned up a few times. V is TRBV11-2 and J is TRBJ1-2; no reliable D call. CDR1 is SGHAT and CDR2 is FQNNGV in the germline V gene. CDR3 length equals 15 residues. The V end lost 5 bases, the J end lost 4 bases, and 17 bases lay between the germline ends. The DNA of the CDR3 is TGTGCCAGCAGCCTCCAAACCGGGAGCGGCTATGGCTACACCTTC. Translating it yields CASSLQTGSGYGYTF.

V and J are TRBV15 and TRBJ1-4; no definite D call. The CDR3 loop spans 13 amino acids. Deletions cut 0 bases from V and 2 bases from J, with 1 base between. Germline V gives CDR1 LNHNV, CDR2 YYDKDF (reference sequence). CDR3 nucleotides: TGTGCCACCAGCAGAGATACTAATGAAAAACTGTTTTTT. The encoded protein is CATSRDTNEKLFF.